This is a list of T cell receptor beta chains from one sample in a study of CD8+CD57+ T cells in acquired aplastic anemia. Each CDR3 protein gets one entry after TCRdb re-called the reads with MiXCR. The sample comprises over 200,000 distinct CDR3 sequences, about 59% of which are singletons, and 25% to 35% rests with the top ten. The sample taken for sequencing was sorted CD4+, CD8+, or CD8+CD57+ T cells (not recorded which) from PBMCs. The receptors derive from a human donor in good health. The CDR3 runs from the conserved cysteine through the conserved F or W. The D gene is left open where the match is weak. Rows may omit the clone size; those that give it use once, few, many or a size class.

CSVEGQMGTEAFF,TGCAGCGTTGAGGGGCAAATGGGCACTGAAGCTTTCTTT,.,TRBV29-1,TRBJ1-1,.
CASSESRVNYGYTF,TGTGCCAGCAGTGAGAGCAGGGTCAACTATGGCTACACCTTC,.,TRBV6-1,TRBJ1-2,few
CASSELSSGNTIYF,TGTGCCAGCAGTGAATTGAGCTCTGGAAACACCATATATTTT,.,TRBV2,TRBJ1-3,.
CASSEPGTGELFF,TGTGCCAGCTCCGAACCGGGGACCGGGGAGCTGTTTTTT,.,TRBV6-2/TRBV6-3,TRBJ2-2,few
CASSFSSTYEQYF,TGTGCCAGCAGCTTCTCGTCAACCTACGAGCAGTACTTC,.,TRBV7-6,TRBJ2-7,.
CASFGRNTEAFF,TGTGCCAGTTTCGGCCGGAACACTGAAGCTTTCTTT,.,TRBV19,TRBJ1-1,.
CASSSPLTSGSNNEADTQYF,TGTGCCAGCAGCTCACCCCTGACTAGCGGAAGCAACAATGAGGCAGATACGCAGTATTTT,TRBD2,TRBV7-2,TRBJ2-3,.
CSASVVESEAFF,TGCAGTGCTAGTGTGGTGGAGTCTGAAGCTTTCTTT,.,TRBV20-1,TRBJ1-1,once
CASSLTSRDTQYF,TGTGCCAGCAGCTTGACTAGCAGAGATACGCAGTATTTT,TRBD2,TRBV7-2,TRBJ2-3,.
CASSPGTFQNEQYF,TGTGCCAGCAGCCCCGGGACTTTCCAAAACGAGCAGTACTTC,.,TRBV7-6,TRBJ2-7,.
CASSRDSVGNTF,TGTGCCAGCAGCCGAGACAGCGTTGGAAACACCTTC,.,TRBV7-9,TRBJ1-2,.
CASSIRQEPYEQYF,TGTGCCAGTAGTATACGTCAGGAACCCTACGAGCAGTACTTC,.,TRBV19,TRBJ2-7,few
CSAPGGLTYEQYF,TGCAGTGCCCCGGGGGGACTTACTTACGAGCAGTACTTC,TRBD2,TRBV20-1,TRBJ2-7,once
CSATPDTDSYEQYF,TGCAGTGCTACCCCGGACACCGACTCCTACGAGCAGTACTTC,.,TRBV20-1,TRBJ2-7,.
CASSYSMSSIKTQYF,TGTGCCAGCAGTTACTCGATGTCTAGTATCAAGACCCAGTACTTC,.,TRBV6-5,TRBJ2-5,.
CASSQQPGQGADEQFF,TGTGCCAGTAGTCAGCAACCGGGACAGGGGGCGGATGAGCAGTTCTTC,TRBD1,TRBV19,TRBJ2-1,many
CASSLSPALSGLVYEQYF,TGTGCCAGCAGTTTATCCCCCGCCCTGTCGGGTCTGGTGTACGAGCAGTACTTC,.,TRBV28,TRBJ2-7,few
CASSMVTRDEQFF,TGTGCCAGTAGTATGGTAACGAGGGATGAGCAGTTCTTC,.,TRBV19,TRBJ2-1,.
CATSDLRTTQPQHF,TGTGCCACCAGTGATTTAAGGACAACACAGCCCCAGCATTTT,.,TRBV24-1,TRBJ1-5,.
CASSLPRQGLTF,TGTGCCAGCAGCTTACCAAGGCAGGGCCTCACGTTC,.,TRBV7-6,TRBJ2-7,few
CASSQLRGNGYTF,TGCGCCAGCAGCCAACTGAGGGGGAACGGCTACACCTTC,.,TRBV4-3,TRBJ1-2,.
CASGGGGGREQFF,TGTGCCAGCGGGGGGGGGGGGGGGAGGGAGCAGTTCTTC,TRBD2,TRBV7-8,TRBJ2-1,.
CASSQAQGIDTQYF,TGCGCCAGCAGCCAAGCCCAGGGAATAGATACGCAGTATTTT,.,TRBV4-3,TRBJ2-3,.
CASRELQELGTDTQYF,TGTGCCAGCAGGGAGCTACAGGAATTGGGAACAGATACGCAGTATTTT,.,TRBV12-3/TRBV12-4,TRBJ2-3,many
CASSLARTSSEQYF,TGTGCCAGCAGCTTAGCCCGGACTAGCTCCGAGCAGTACTTC,TRBD2,TRBV7-2,TRBJ2-7,.
CASSPRDRVGANYGYTF,TGCGCCAGCAGCCCCCGGGACAGGGTGGGGGCAAACTATGGCTACACCTTC,TRBD1,TRBV5-1,TRBJ1-2,.
CASRGDRNNYGYTF,TGTGCCAGCAGGGGGGACAGGAATAACTATGGCTACACCTTC,TRBD1,TRBV2,TRBJ1-2,.
CATSLPRGEVFF,TGTGCCACCAGCCTCCCCCGGGGGGAGGTGTTTTTT,TRBD2,TRBV15,TRBJ2-2,once
CASSFGRPILSPLHF,TGTGCCAGCAGTTTCGGACGGCCAATCCTTTCACCCCTCCACTTT,.,TRBV12-3/TRBV12-4,TRBJ1-6,once
CASSRTSGSNEQYF,TGTGCCAGCAGCAGGACTAGCGGGAGCAACGAGCAGTACTTC,TRBD2,TRBV2,TRBJ2-7,.
CASKIAINSYEQYF,TGTGCCAGCAAAATAGCGATCAATTCCTACGAGCAGTACTTC,.,TRBV7-2,TRBJ2-7,few
CSARDDPAGQGPNSPLHF,TGCAGTGCTAGAGATGACCCGGCAGGACAGGGGCCTAATTCACCCCTCCACTTT,TRBD1,TRBV20-1,TRBJ1-6,many
CASSYSGTSGSPYNEQFF,TGTGCCAGCAGTTATTCCGGGACTAGCGGGAGTCCCTACAATGAGCAGTTCTTC,TRBD2,TRBV19,TRBJ2-1,.
CASSPQGRDYGYTF,TGCGCCAGCAGCCCCCAGGGGCGGGACTATGGCTACACCTTC,.,TRBV5-1,TRBJ1-2,.
CASSAGQGNYEQYF,TGTGCCAGCAGCGCCGGACAGGGTAACTACGAGCAGTACTTC,TRBD1,TRBV9,TRBJ2-7,many
CASSESLAATQYF,TGCGCCAGCAGTGAGTCTCTAGCGGCTACGCAGTATTTT,TRBD2,TRBV10-1,TRBJ2-3,.
CASSMVTEAFF,TGTGCCAGTAGTATGGTCACTGAAGCTTTCTTT,.,TRBV19,TRBJ1-1,.
CSAPPGTSGGGGETQYF,TGCAGTGCTCCTCCCGGGACTAGCGGGGGGGGTGGGGAGACCCAGTACTTC,TRBD2,TRBV20-1,TRBJ2-5,.
CASRPFSGGRNTEAFF,TGTGCCAGCAGGCCGTTTTCAGGCGGCCGGAACACTGAAGCTTTCTTT,.,TRBV7-9,TRBJ1-1,.
CASSSTVYGYGYTF,TGTGCCAGCAGTTCCACAGTATACGGCTATGGCTACACCTTC,.,TRBV10-3,TRBJ1-2,once
CATSRGGSLYNEQFF,TGTGCCACCAGCAGAGGCGGGAGTTTATACAATGAGCAGTTCTTC,TRBD2,TRBV15,TRBJ2-1,few